This is a list of T cell receptor beta chains from one sample in a study of blood T cell repertoires in COVID-19. Clones were read by immunoSEQ multiplex PCR, and TCRdb kept only the in-frame ones, dropping some. The profile shows more than 200,000 clones, around 85% of them singletons. Material for sequencing was peripheral blood. The receptor source for this set is a man aged 40-49 years with acute or convalescent COVID-19. The CDR3 runs from the conserved cysteine through the conserved F or W. Each record gives: clone size, J gene, CDR3 length, V gene, D gene, CDR3 protein, CDR3 DNA. D genes are given only for firm matches. Not every row has a clone size; where given, it reads once, few, many or a size class.

size: -
J: TRBJ2-1
length: 15
V: TRBV7-2
D: TRBD2
CDR3: CASSPLAGFYNEQFF
DNA: TGTGCCAGCAGCCCACTAGCGGGCTTCTACAATGAGCAGTTCTTC

size: -
J: TRBJ2-5
length: 14
V: TRBV6-6
D: -
CDR3: CASSYEGGRETQYF
DNA: TGTGCCAGCAGTTACGAAGGGGGAAGGGAGACCCAGTACTTC

size: -
J: TRBJ1-4
length: 13
V: TRBV30
D: TRBD1
CDR3: CAWNQGAGEKLFF
DNA: TGTGCCTGGAACCAGGGGGCGGGGGAAAAACTGTTTTTT

size: -
J: TRBJ2-7
length: 16
V: TRBV4-1
D: -
CDR3: CASSQDLWGEAYEQYF
DNA: TGCGCCAGCAGCCAAGATCTATGGGGAGAAGCCTACGAGCAGTACTTC

size: few
J: TRBJ1-5
length: 14
V: TRBV5-5
D: -
CDR3: CASSLGELNQPQHF
DNA: TGTGCCAGCAGCTTGGGAGAGTTAAATCAGCCCCAGCATTTT

size: -
J: TRBJ2-7
length: 13
V: TRBV12-3/TRBV12-4
D: -
CDR3: CASSSPGTYEQYF
DNA: TGTGCCAGCAGTTCCCCGGGTACCTACGAGCAGTACTTC

size: -
J: TRBJ1-1
length: 16
V: TRBV19
D: TRBD1
CDR3: CASSIAQGALNTEAFF
DNA: TGTGCCAGTAGTATCGCACAGGGGGCTTTGAACACTGAAGCTTTCTTT

size: -
J: TRBJ1-5
length: 20
V: TRBV4-1
D: TRBD1
CDR3: CASSQAPANYRGEENQPQHF
DNA: TGCGCCAGCAGCCAAGCCCCGGCCAACTACAGGGGAGAGGAAAATCAGCCCCAGCATTTT

size: -
J: TRBJ2-1
length: 18
V: TRBV30
D: TRBD2
CDR3: CAWNLGASGTGSYNEQFF
DNA: TGTGCCTGGAATCTCGGCGCTAGCGGGACGGGCTCCTACAATGAGCAGTTCTTC

size: -
J: TRBJ2-3
length: 16
V: TRBV29-1
D: TRBD2
CDR3: CSVSRMASGSGDTQYF
DNA: TGCAGCGTTTCAAGAATGGCTAGCGGGAGTGGTGATACGCAGTATTTT

size: once
J: TRBJ1-1
length: 14
V: TRBV2
D: -
CDR3: CASSDRGDTTEAFF
DNA: TGTGCCAGCAGTGACAGGGGTGATACCACTGAAGCTTTCTTT

size: -
J: TRBJ2-2
length: 17
V: TRBV16
D: -
CDR3: CASSHQLQQVNTGELFF
DNA: TGTGCCAGCAGCCATCAACTCCAACAGGTGAACACCGGGGAGCTGTTTTTT

size: once
J: TRBJ1-6
length: 15
V: TRBV18
D: TRBD1
CDR3: CASSPPGQGISPLHF
DNA: TGTGCCAGCTCCCCTCCGGGACAGGGGATTTCACCCCTCCACTTT

size: -
J: TRBJ1-4
length: 16
V: TRBV9
D: TRBD1
CDR3: CASSVSGGQGNEKLFF
DNA: TGTGCCAGCAGCGTGTCAGGGGGGCAGGGGAATGAAAAACTGTTTTTT

size: -
J: TRBJ2-1
length: 17
V: TRBV15
D: TRBD2
CDR3: CATSRDPGLGYNNEQFF
DNA: TGTGCCACCAGCAGAGATCCCGGACTAGGCTACAACAATGAGCAGTTCTTC

size: -
J: TRBJ2-1
length: 17
V: TRBV28
D: TRBD2
CDR3: CASSSNLPSGVYNEQFF
DNA: TGTGCCAGCAGTTCCAACCTTCCTAGCGGGGTATACAATGAGCAGTTCTTC

size: once
J: TRBJ2-1
length: 19
V: TRBV27
D: TRBD2
CDR3: CASIRRGLAGEGSYNEQFF
DNA: TGTGCCAGCATTAGGCGGGGACTAGCGGGAGAGGGCTCCTACAATGAGCAGTTCTTC

size: -
J: TRBJ2-1
length: 15
V: TRBV6-5
D: TRBD1
CDR3: CASSPAWDRANEQFF
DNA: TGTGCCAGCTCGCCGGCTTGGGACAGGGCGAATGAGCAGTTCTTC

size: -
J: TRBJ1-2
length: 18
V: TRBV11-2
D: -
CDR3: CASSLVIGQGSTNYGYTF
DNA: TGTGCCAGCAGCTTAGTTATAGGTCAGGGGTCAACTAACTATGGCTACACCTTC

size: -
J: TRBJ2-5
length: 13
V: TRBV5-1
D: TRBD1
CDR3: CASKGDSLETQYF
DNA: TGCGCCAGCAAGGGGGACAGCTTAGAGACCCAGTACTTC

size: -
J: TRBJ1-5
length: 15
V: TRBV2
D: TRBD1
CDR3: CASSGQGRGNQPQHF
DNA: TGTGCCAGCAGTGGACAGGGGAGGGGGAATCAGCCCCAGCATTTT

size: -
J: TRBJ2-7
length: 17
V: TRBV7-9
D: -
CDR3: CASSLFPGQGSPYEQYF
DNA: TGTGCCAGCAGCTTATTCCCCGGCCAGGGGTCCCCCTACGAGCAGTACTTC

size: -
J: TRBJ1-1
length: 11
V: TRBV3-1/TRBV3-2
D: -
CDR3: CASSLRSEAFF
DNA: TGTGCCAGCAGCCTCAGATCTGAAGCTTTCTTT

size: -
J: TRBJ2-3
length: 15
V: TRBV11-3
D: -
CDR3: CASSPEQERRDTQYF
DNA: TGTGCCAGCAGCCCGGAACAGGAGAGGCGGGATACGCAGTATTTT

size: -
J: TRBJ2-3
length: 15
V: TRBV2
D: -
CDR3: CASSELAHRTDTQYF
DNA: TGTGCCAGCAGCGAACTAGCTCACCGCACAGATACGCAGTATTTT